What follows are 10 T cell receptor beta chains derived from one specimen sequenced in a study of cytomegalovirus exposure and HLA in healthy donors. Vbeta (60) and Jbeta (13) primers were used in the PCR. The table came from immunoSEQ multiplex PCR; TCRdb's copy has only in-frame clones and leaves some out. The table lists around 140,000 clones, about four fifths of them singletons, with 1.1% in the top ten. The specimen sequenced was PBMCs. The receptor source for this set is a male donor in good health and CMV-seronegative.

This clone was recorded only once. This chain links TRBV4-1 with TRBJ2-5; 9 bases fit TRBD1. This CDR3 contains 15 residues. Germline assignment: CDR1 MGHRA and CDR2 YSYEKL. V lost 1 base, J lost 5 bases, and 5 bases stayed unmatched. CDR3 bases: TGCGCCAGCAGCCAAGGGAGGACAGGGGTGGAGACCCAGTACTTC. Translating gives CASSQGRTGVETQYF.

This clone was counted only a few times. This chain uses TRBV6-5 with TRBJ1-1; D remains unclear. Trimming removed 5 bases at V and 5 bases at J, with 9 bases between. Germline values: CDR1 MNHEY, CDR2 SVGAGI. This CDR3 comprises 12 residues. CDR3 protein: CASSPGRTEAFF. The DNA for the CDR3 is TGTGCCAGCAGTCCGGGGAGGACTGAAGCTTTCTTT.

The chain joins TRBV23-1 to TRBJ1-5; D is uncertain. TRBV23-1 carries the ORF label, with uncertain function. The length of the CDR3 is 15 residues. V shed 2 bases and J shed 0 bases, with 8 bases lying between them. The CDR3 coding sequence is TGCGCCAGCAGTCAAAAAGAGGCTAGCAATCAGCCCCAGCATTTT. Translated, it gives CASSQKEASNQPQHF.

The chain combines TRBV11-2 with TRBJ1-1; D gene ambiguous. There are 13 residues in the CDR3. Germline values: CDR1 SGHAT, CDR2 FQNNGV. V gave up 1 base and J gave up 11 bases, with 14 bases separating them. CDR3 amino acids: CASSLGGAGAAFF. CDR3 sequence (DNA): TGTGCCAGCAGCTTAGGCGGTGCGGGCGCGGCTTTCTTT.

V gene TRBV25-1 combines with J gene TRBJ1-4; D is uncertain. Per the germline V gene, CDR1 is MGHDK and CDR2 is SYGVNS. The V end lost 4 bases, the J end lost 6 bases, and 6 bases lay between the germline ends. The CDR3 contains 12 residues. CDR3 sequence: CASSAGYEKLFF. The DNA of the CDR3 is TGTGCCAGCAGTGCGGGGTATGAAAAACTGTTTTTT.

The rearrangement uses TRBV9 and TRBJ2-3; D is possibly TRBD2 (7 bases). Germline CDR1 reads SGDLS; CDR2 reads YYNGEE. The CDR3 has 18 residues. Trimming took off 4 bases at V and 0 bases at J, with 21 bases between the two ends. CDR3 amino acids: CASSPAKGGRYSTDTQYF. The CDR3 DNA follows: TGTGCCAGCAGCCCCGCCAAGGGGGGGCGATATAGCACAGATACGCAGTATTTT.

J is TRBJ2-7 and V is TRBV11-2, with TRBD1 matching 7 bases. V lost 3 bases and J lost 0; bases outside the gene matches: 5. The CDR3 is 15 amino acids. In germline, CDR1 is SGHAT, CDR2 FQNNGV. CDR3 DNA: TGTGCCAGCAGCTTCAGCCGGGACAGCTCCTACGAGCAGTACTTC. It codes for CASSFSRDSSYEQYF.

This clone was seen only once. The V call is TRBV6-6, the J call TRBJ1-5; 8 nucleotides agree with TRBD1. CDR1 and CDR2 (germline): MNHNY, SVGAGI (reference sequence). This CDR3 comprises 16 residues. The J segment lost 4 bases and the V segment lost 2 bases, leaving 7 bases of the junction unmatched. The DNA for the CDR3 is TGTGCCAGCAGTTACGTCTTAGACAGGGGTAATCAGCCCCAGCATTTT. Translated, it gives CASSYVLDRGNQPQHF.

This chain connects TRBV7-2 to TRBJ2-5; D might be TRBD2 (5 bases). The better agreement between TRBJ2-7 and the DNA end casts doubt on the J call. CDR1 SGHTA and CDR2 FQGNSA come from the germline V gene. The CDR3 runs 13 residues. CDR3 loop: CASSSPTSYEQYF. CDR3 in DNA: TGTGCCAGCAGCTCTCCTACTAGTTACGAGCAGTACTTC.

The chain couples TRBV9 to TRBJ1-1; D possibly corresponds to TRBD1 (6 bases). The CDR3 runs 13 residues. The germline gives CDR1 SGDLS, CDR2 YYNGEE. V shed 2 bases and J shed 2 bases, with 7 bases lying between them. CDR3 coding DNA: TGTGCCAGCAGCGTGGACAGAAACACTGAAGCTTTCTTT. Its translation is CASSVDRNTEAFF. The full variable domain, with the rest looked up from reference TRBV9 and TRBJ1-1, is DSGVTQTPKHLITATGQRVTLRCSPRSGDLSVYWYQQSLDQGLQFLIQYYNGEERAKGNILERFSAQQFPDLHSELNLSSLELGDSALYFCASSVDRNTEAFFGQGTRLTVV.